This T cell receptor (beta chain) appears in the sequencing data of a study of T cell repertoires in cytomegalovirus infection. About the study: An indication of both CMV infection and matching HLA type came from public TCR beta signatures. Points from the study as a whole: HLA-C-restricted CMV clonotypes gave the most frequent clonotype in two of eight donors.

Worth noting for this clonotype: Its antigen is unidentified.

TCRdb analysed the reads with MiXCR anew, one entry per CDR3 protein. The table lists about 490,000 distinct CDR3 sequences, about 30% of them singletons. Per the germline V gene, CDR1 is DFQATT and CDR2 is SNEGSKA (reference sequence). The CDR3 is made up of 12 amino acids. The gene calls are TRBV20-1 and TRBJ1-6; 7 bases match TRBD1. The receptor was derived from a human donor in good health (CMV status not recorded). Some clones in this sample may be carry-over from other donors' samples. The sequenced sample consisted of PBMCs. CDR3 sequence: CSGDSGGSPLHF. In nucleotides, the CDR3 is TGCAGCGGGGACAGTGGTGGTTCACCCCTCCACTTT.